Below, 20 T cell receptor beta chains from the same sample are listed, as sequenced in a study of blood T cells in healthy people across ages. A J-beta primer mix and a sample-barcoded 5' primer were used in a second PCR of about 7 to 12 cycles. TCRdb re-analysed the 5' RACE reads in MiXCR, keeping a single row per CDR3 protein. The sample has 1.2 million to 1.5 million distinct CDR3 sequences, 42% seen once. The sequencing input was blood. The receptors here all came from a woman aged 18-29 years in good health.

The chain links TRBV9 to TRBJ1-1, with 7 nucleotides matching TRBD1. Germline V CDR1 and CDR2: SGDLS, YYNGEE. V lost 3 bases to trimming and J lost 3 bases; unmatched junction nucleotides: 8. The CDR3 totals 15 residues. DNA of the CDR3: TGTGCCAGCAGCGGGCCGCCTCAGGGGGACACTGAAGCTTTCTTT. Residues: CASSGPPQGDTEAFF.

Notes on this clonotype: One end of the junction fails to match germline, which may point to a read error. The chain is built from TRBV7-3 and TRBJ2-3; D remains unclear. The germline V gene encodes CDR1 SGHTA and CDR2 FQGTGA. The CDR3 has 16 residues. The DNA of the CDR3 is TGTGCCAGCAACTTAAATCGCCCAGGCGGCACAGATACGCAGTATTTT. It encodes CASNLNRPGGTDTQYF.

This chain uses TRBV6-1 with TRBJ1-5; no firm D call. V dropped 4 bases and J dropped 0 bases, with 7 bases sitting between them. The germline gives CDR1 MNHNS, CDR2 SASEGT. The CDR3 runs 14 residues. CDR3 amino acids: CASSGSSSNQPQHF. CDR3 coding DNA: TGTGCCAGCAGTGGGTCATCTAGCAATCAGCCCCAGCATTTT.

This clonotype appeared a single time. This chain uses TRBV27 with TRBJ2-7; no definite D call. The CDR3 loop spans 14 amino acids. Germline V CDR1 and CDR2: MNHEY, SMNVEV (reference sequence). V was clipped by 5 bases and J by 7 bases, with 18 bases between them. This chain's CDR3 is CASSPLGPYNEQYF. Written as DNA, the CDR3 is TGTGCCAGCAGTCCCCTAGGGCCCTACAATGAGCAGTACTTC.

This chain links TRBV5-6 with TRBJ1-4, with D possibly TRBD1 on 6 matching bases. V dropped 6 bases and J dropped 4 bases, with 13 bases sitting between them. CDR3 length: 14 amino acids. Germline V gives CDR1 SGHDT, CDR2 YYEEEE. The CDR3 bases are TGTGCCAGCACCCGGACAGCCCTTAATGAAAAACTGTTTTTT. Protein product: CASTRTALNEKLFF.

This clonotype appeared a few times. The J gene is TRBJ1-1, the V gene TRBV15; TRBD1 is a possible D gene (6 bases). In germline, CDR1 is LNHNV, CDR2 YYDKDF (reference sequence). Between the trimmed V and J ends, which lost 0 bases and 8 bases, there was a span of 13 bases. This CDR3 is 14 amino acids long. DNA of the CDR3: TGTGCCACCAGCAGAGATTTCCGGGGGCTCGAAGCTTTCTTT. Protein sequence: CATSRDFRGLEAFF. Looking up the rest from reference TRBV15 and TRBJ1-1 gives the full variable domain: DAMVIQNPRYQVTQFGKPVTLSCSQTLNHNVMYWYQQKSSQAPKLLFHYYDKDFNNEADTPDNFQSRRPNTSFCFLDIRSPGLGDTAMYLCATSRDFRGLEAFFGQGTRLTVV.

Only a few counts were recorded for this clonotype. The chain recombines TRBV29-1 with TRBJ2-1, with a possible D match to TRBD1 (5 bases). Germline V gene sequence: CDR1 SQVTM, CDR2 ANQGSEA. The CDR3 covers 13 residues. Trimming stripped 1 base from V and 9 bases from J, with 13 bases between. CDR3 residues: CSVEGQFGVEQFF. The DNA for the CDR3 is TGCAGCGTTGAAGGACAGTTTGGGGTTGAGCAGTTCTTC.

The rearrangement links TRBV6-1 to TRBJ2-3; TRBD2 matches 7 bases. With V trimmed by 6 bases and J by 6 bases, 9 bases remained unmatched. Germline lookup yields CDR1 MNHNS and CDR2 SASEGT. CDR3 length: 14 residues. This chain's CDR3 is CASRGREFYDTQYF. The CDR3 region has the DNA TGTGCCAGCAGGGGGCGGGAGTTCTATGATACGCAGTATTTT.

Concerning this clonotype: A much larger clonotype is one base distant, so this may be a read error. J is TRBJ2-7 and V is TRBV10-3; D not resolved. The CDR3 has 14 residues. The V gene's germline CDR1 is ENHRY and CDR2 SYGVKD. The ends were cut back, 3 bases at V and 5 bases at J, with 14 bases in the middle. DNA of the CDR3: TGTGCCATCAGTGACCATAAGCGAGCCCACGAGCAGTACTTC. Protein sequence: CAISDHKRAHEQYF.

This sequence joins TRBV5-6 and TRBJ2-7, with TRBD2 matching 8 bases. With V trimmed by 1 base and J by 2 bases, 2 bases remained unmatched. There are 14 residues in the CDR3. The germline CDR1 and CDR2 sequences are SGHDT and YYEEEE. Here the CDR3 reads CASSLPAGAYEQYF. Written as DNA, the CDR3 is TGTGCCAGCAGCTTGCCAGCGGGGGCCTACGAGCAGTACTTC.

The chain employs TRBV4-2 and TRBJ1-1; D call uncertain. This CDR3 region has 15 residues. Germline V lookup: CDR1 LGHNA, CDR2 YNFKEQ. Trimming cost V 3 bases and J 0 bases, with 11 bases left between them. CDR3 in amino acids: CASSHQRDVNTEAFF. CDR3 nucleotides: TGTGCCAGCAGCCATCAACGGGATGTGAACACTGAAGCTTTCTTT.

This clonotype was seen a handful of times. The chain combines TRBV6-6 with TRBJ2-3; perhaps TRBD2 as D (6 bases). V lost 10 bases to trimming and J lost 5 bases, with 19 bases between them. The CDR3 has 14 residues. The germline gives CDR1 MNHNY, CDR2 SVGAGI (reference sequence). For the CDR3, the DNA is TGTGCCACCCAGTACGGGATCGGGGGAGATACGCAGTATTTT. Translated: CATQYGIGGDTQYF.

The rearrangement uses TRBV20-1 and TRBJ1-1; no definite D call. Per germline, CDR1 DFQATT and CDR2 SNEGSKA (reference sequence). This CDR3 has 11 residues. V dropped 4 bases and J dropped 0 bases, with 3 bases sitting between them. CDR3 protein: CSAMMNTEAFF. The CDR3, as DNA: TGCAGTGCTATGATGAACACTGAAGCTTTCTTT.

The chain employs TRBV28 and TRBJ1-1; TRBD1 matches 9 bases. There are 16 residues in the CDR3. The V segment lost 2 bases and the J segment 2 bases; nucleotides outside the gene matches: 6. The germline V gene has CDR1 MDHEN and CDR2 SYDVKM. The CDR3 here is CASSLTGTGTNTEAFF. CDR3 DNA: TGTGCCAGCAGTTTAACCGGGACAGGGACTAACACTGAAGCTTTCTTT.

A few counts support this clonotype. The CDR3 protein is CASGGGTISYEQYF. The CDR3 DNA reads TGTGCCAGCGGTGGTGGCACAATTTCCTACGAGCAGTACTTC. V is TRBV6-1 and J is TRBJ2-7; D is undetermined. This CDR3 contains 14 residues. V was trimmed by 8 bases and J by 1 base, leaving 15 bases between them. In germline, CDR1 is MNHNS, CDR2 SASEGT.

V and J are TRBV10-2 and TRBJ2-1; 13 bases match TRBD2. The CDR3 is 16 amino acids. Germline V gene sequence: CDR1 WSHSY, CDR2 SAAADI. V shed 8 bases and J 4 bases; nucleotides not matched to a gene: 8. The CDR3 protein is CASSGTSGTIYNEQFF. The CDR3 bases are TGCGCCAGCTCGGGGACTAGCGGGACCATTTACAATGAGCAGTTCTTC.

This chain connects TRBV18 to TRBJ1-3, with unresolved D. This CDR3 is 14 amino acids long. Looked up from germline, CDR1 is KGHSH and CDR2 is LQKENI. Trimming took 6 bases from V and 0 from J, leaving 9 bases between them. The CDR3 loop is CASSPGSSGNTIYF. CDR3 sequence (DNA): TGTGCCAGCTCCCCGGGGAGCTCTGGAAACACCATATATTTT.

This chain uses TRBV7-6 with TRBJ2-4; 8 bases agree with TRBD2. The J call may be faulty, since TRBJ2-7 better matches the DNA end. Germline V gene lookup returns CDR1 SGHVS and CDR2 FNYEAQ. The CDR3 has 16 residues. The DNA for the CDR3 is TGTGCCAGCAGCTTAGTAACTAGCGGTGGCTCCTACGAGCAGTACTTC. This encodes CASSLVTSGGSYEQYF.

This chain links TRBV7-9 with TRBJ1-3; D not certain. CDR3 size: 15 residues. V gave up 5 bases and J gave up 0 bases, with 11 bases separating them. Germline values: CDR1 SEHNR, CDR2 FQNEAQ (reference sequence). The DNA for the CDR3 is TGTGCCAGCAGCCGAGTCGAGGGCTCTGGAAACACCATATATTTT. Translating it yields CASSRVEGSGNTIYF.

The genes are TRBV2 and TRBJ2-1; D gene unclear. This CDR3 is 14 amino acids long. The ends were cut back, 4 bases at V and 1 base at J, with 8 bases in the middle. The germline V gene encodes CDR1 SNHLY and CDR2 FYNNEI. The CDR3 region has the DNA TGTGCCAGCAGTGGGGTTTTGTCCTACAATGAGCAGTTCTTC. It specifies CASSGVLSYNEQFF.